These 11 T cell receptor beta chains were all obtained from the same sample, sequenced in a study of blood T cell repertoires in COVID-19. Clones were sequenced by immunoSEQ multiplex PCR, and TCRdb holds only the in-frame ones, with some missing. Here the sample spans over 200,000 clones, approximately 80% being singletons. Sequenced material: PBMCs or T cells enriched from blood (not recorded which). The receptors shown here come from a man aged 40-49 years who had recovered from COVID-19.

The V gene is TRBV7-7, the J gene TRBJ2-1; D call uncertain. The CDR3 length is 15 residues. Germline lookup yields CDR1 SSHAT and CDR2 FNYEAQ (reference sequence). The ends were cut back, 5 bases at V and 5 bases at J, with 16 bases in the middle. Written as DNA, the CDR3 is TGTGCCAGCAGCCCAACAGCCGTCTTAGACAATGAGCAGTTCTTC. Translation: CASSPTAVLDNEQFF.

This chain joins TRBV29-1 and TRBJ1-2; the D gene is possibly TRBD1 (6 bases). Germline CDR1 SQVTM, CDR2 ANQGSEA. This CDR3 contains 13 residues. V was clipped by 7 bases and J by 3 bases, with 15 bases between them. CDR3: CSAVQGLYYGYTF. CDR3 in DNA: TGCAGCGCAGTACAGGGTCTATACTATGGCTACACCTTC.

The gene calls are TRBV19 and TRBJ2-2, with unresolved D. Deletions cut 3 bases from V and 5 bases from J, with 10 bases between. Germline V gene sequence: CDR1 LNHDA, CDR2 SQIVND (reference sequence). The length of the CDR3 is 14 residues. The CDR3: CASSIWLGTGELFF. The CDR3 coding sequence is TGTGCCAGTAGTATCTGGCTAGGAACCGGGGAGCTGTTTTTT. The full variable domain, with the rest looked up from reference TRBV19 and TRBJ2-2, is DGGITQSPKYLFRKEGQNVTLSCEQNLNHDAMYWYRQDPGQGLRLIYYSQIVNDFQKGDIAEGYSVSREKKESFPLTVTSAQKNPTAFYLCASSIWLGTGELFFGEGSRLTVL.

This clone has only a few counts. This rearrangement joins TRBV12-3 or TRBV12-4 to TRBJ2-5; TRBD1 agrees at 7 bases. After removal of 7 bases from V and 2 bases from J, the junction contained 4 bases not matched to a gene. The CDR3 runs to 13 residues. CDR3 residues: CASNRQGQETQYF. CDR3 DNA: TGTGCCAGCAACCGACAGGGACAAGAGACCCAGTACTTC.

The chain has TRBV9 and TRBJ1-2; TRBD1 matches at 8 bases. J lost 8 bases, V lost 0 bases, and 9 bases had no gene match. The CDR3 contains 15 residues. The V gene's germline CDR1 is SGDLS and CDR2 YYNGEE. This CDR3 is CASSVDDRGTLGYTF. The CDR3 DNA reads TGTGCCAGCAGCGTAGATGACAGGGGTACGTTAGGCTACACCTTC.

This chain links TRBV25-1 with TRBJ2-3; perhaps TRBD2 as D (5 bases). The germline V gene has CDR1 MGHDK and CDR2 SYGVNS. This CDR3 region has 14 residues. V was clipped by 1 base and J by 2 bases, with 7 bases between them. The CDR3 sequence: CASSEWGDTDTQYF. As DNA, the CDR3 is TGTGCCAGCAGTGAATGGGGAGACACAGATACGCAGTATTTT.

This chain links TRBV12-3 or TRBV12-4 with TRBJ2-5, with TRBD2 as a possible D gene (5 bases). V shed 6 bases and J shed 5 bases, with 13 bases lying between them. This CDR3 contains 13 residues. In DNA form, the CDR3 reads TGTGCCAGCAGGGACTCTATGGGGGAGACCCAGTACTTC. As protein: CASRDSMGETQYF.

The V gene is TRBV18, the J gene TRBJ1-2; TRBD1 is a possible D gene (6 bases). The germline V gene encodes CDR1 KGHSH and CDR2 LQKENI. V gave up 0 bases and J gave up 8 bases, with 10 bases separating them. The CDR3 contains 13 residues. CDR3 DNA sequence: TGTGCCAGCTCACCACCAGGGGGTGAGGGCTACACCTTC. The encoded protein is CASSPPGGEGYTF. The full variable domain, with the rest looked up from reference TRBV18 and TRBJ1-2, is NAGVMQNPRHLVRRRGQEARLRCSPMKGHSHVYWYRQLPEEGLKFMVYLQKENIIDESGMPKERFSAEFPKEGPSILRIQQVVRGDSAAYFCASSPPGGEGYTFGSGTRLTVV.

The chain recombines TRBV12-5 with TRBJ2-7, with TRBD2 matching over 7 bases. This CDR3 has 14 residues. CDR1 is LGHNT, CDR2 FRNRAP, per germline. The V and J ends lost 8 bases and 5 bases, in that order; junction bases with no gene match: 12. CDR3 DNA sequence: TGTGCTAGTAACCTGGGGAGGGAGCGGAACGAGCAGTACTTC. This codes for CASNLGRERNEQYF.

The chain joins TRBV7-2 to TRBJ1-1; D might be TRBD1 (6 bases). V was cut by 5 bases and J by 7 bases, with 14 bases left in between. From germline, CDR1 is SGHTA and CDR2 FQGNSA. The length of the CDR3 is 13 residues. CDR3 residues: CASSIHRELEAFF. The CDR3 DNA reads TGTGCCAGCAGCATACACAGGGAACTTGAAGCTTTCTTT. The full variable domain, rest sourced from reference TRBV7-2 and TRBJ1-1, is GAGVSQSPSNKVTEKGKDVELRCDPISGHTALYWYRQSLGQGLEFLIYFQGNSAPDKSGLPSDRFSAERTGGSVSTLTIQRTQQEDSAVYLCASSIHRELEAFFGQGTRLTVV.

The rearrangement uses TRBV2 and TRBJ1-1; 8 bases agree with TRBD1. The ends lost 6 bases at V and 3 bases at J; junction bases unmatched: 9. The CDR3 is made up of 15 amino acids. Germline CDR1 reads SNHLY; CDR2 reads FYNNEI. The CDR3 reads CASRDRAAADTEAFF. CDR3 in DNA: TGTGCCAGCAGGGACAGGGCCGCGGCGGACACTGAAGCTTTCTTT.